The text below deals with one TCR beta chain. The antigen is unknown. The CDR3 is made up of 16 amino acids. V lost 5 bases and J lost 6, with 19 bases in between. The V gene's germline CDR1 is SGHTA and CDR2 FQGNSA. This sample stems from a study of T cell responses to AZD1222 COVID-19 vaccine. TCRdb's table, derived via immunoSEQ multiplex PCR, lists solely in-frame clones and lacks some. The repertoire consists of over 200,000 clones, with around 94% occurring once and the leading ten covering around 1.7%. The study, taken as a whole, reports: Variant regions that are unmutated are reportedly the target of nearly half of spike-specific TCRs. Mostly white British, mostly female donors; authors suggested clonal diversity may be underestimated.

The V call is TRBV7-2, the J call TRBJ2-2, with a possible D match to TRBD2 (7 bases). The sequence derives from an adult who received the MenACWY meningococcal vaccine as a control. The specimen comprised peripheral blood, sampled 28 days after the second dose of the MenACWY control vaccine. The CDR3 spells CASSPPLGGGSGELFF. CDR3 nucleotide sequence: TGTGCCAGCAGCCCACCGCTGGGAGGGGGGTCCGGGGAGCTGTTTTTT. Complete variable domain (other parts from reference TRBV7-2 and TRBJ2-2): GAGVSQSPSNKVTEKGKDVELRCDPISGHTALYWYRQSLGQGLEFLIYFQGNSAPDKSGLPSDRFSAERTGGSVSTLTIQRTQQEDSAVYLCASSPPLGGGSGELFFGEGSRLTVL.